Presented here are 7 T cell receptor beta chains from one specimen sequenced in a study of CD8+ T cells in alopecia areata. Treatment in this sample: oral pan-JAK inhibitor, 5-10 mg twice daily. Following RNA extraction, reverse transcription yielded cDNA that acted as the sequencing template. The assay was immunoSEQ multiplex PCR, and TCRdb's table has in-frame clones only and misses some. This table holds approximately 210,000 clones, more than 50% found once. The sequencing here drew on CD4+ T cells sorted from blood, taken at week 24, from a patient treated with tofacitinib. Receptors originate from a human donor with alopecia areata.

This chain connects TRBV30 to TRBJ2-3, with 9 bases that match TRBD2. V gave up 0 bases and J gave up 3 bases; unmatched junction bases: 7. The CDR3 is 16 amino acids. Looked up from germline, CDR1 is GTSNPN and CDR2 is SVGIG (reference sequence). The CDR3, as DNA: TGTGCCTGGAGTGTCCCCCGCGGGGGGGCTACAGATACGCAGTATTTT. Translating gives CAWSVPRGGATDTQYF.

The chain couples TRBV29-1 to TRBJ1-2; D uncertain. The CDR3 spans 13 residues. The germline V and J ends were trimmed by 2 bases and 4 bases, with 11 bases remaining between them. CDR1 is SQVTM, CDR2 ANQGSEA, per germline. DNA of the CDR3: TGCAGCGTTGAAACGAGGGCGGGCTATGGCTACACCTTC. Its protein is CSVETRAGYGYTF.

The chain combines TRBV29-1 with TRBJ1-1; a possible D gene is TRBD1 (5 bases). The CDR3 is made up of 13 amino acids. Per the germline V gene, CDR1 is SQVTM and CDR2 is ANQGSEA. Trimming cost V 6 bases and J 4 bases, with 15 bases left between them. The CDR3 protein is CSVAGRLGTEAFF. The DNA of the CDR3 is TGCAGCGTAGCGGGACGACTGGGCACTGAAGCTTTCTTT.

The rearrangement links TRBV4-3 to TRBJ2-5; D is tentatively TRBD1 or TRBD2 (5 bases each). The CDR3 length is 15 residues. The V gene lost 0 bases and the J gene lost 7 bases, with 15 bases spanning the gap. The V gene's germline CDR1 is LGHNA and CDR2 YSLEER. Here the CDR3 DNA reads TGCGCCAGCAGCCAAGATACCGGGGCGCTATGGACCCAGTACTTC. Its protein is CASSQDTGALWTQYF.

CDR3 DNA sequence: TGTGCCAGCAGCCAAAGAGGCCTAGCGGGGGCCGCTTTCCAAAAAGAGACCCAGTACTTC. It codes for CASSQRGLAGAAFQKETQYF. The chain joins TRBV14 to TRBJ2-5; 10 nucleotides line up with TRBD2. The CDR3 contains 20 residues. With V trimmed by 2 bases and J by 3 bases, 18 bases remained unmatched. Per germline, CDR1 SGHDN and CDR2 FVKESK.

This chain uses TRBV7-2 with TRBJ2-7, with 9 bases fitting TRBD1. The CDR3 length is 13 residues. V was clipped by 6 bases and J by 5 bases; unmatched bases: 5. The germline CDR1 and CDR2 sequences are SGHTA and FQGNSA. The CDR3 loop is CASSLQGAHEQYF. The CDR3 bases are TGTGCCAGCAGTCTACAGGGGGCCCACGAGCAGTACTTC.

The sample holds one count of this clone. The chain couples TRBV10-2 to TRBJ1-6; the D is unclear. The CDR3 has 16 amino acids. Germline V gives CDR1 WSHSY, CDR2 SAAADI. V lost 3 bases, J lost 5 bases, and 14 bases lay in between. The DNA of the CDR3 is TGCGCCAGCAGTGAACTAGAGTCCTTAAATAATTCACCCCTCCACTTT. It is translated as CASSELESLNNSPLHF.